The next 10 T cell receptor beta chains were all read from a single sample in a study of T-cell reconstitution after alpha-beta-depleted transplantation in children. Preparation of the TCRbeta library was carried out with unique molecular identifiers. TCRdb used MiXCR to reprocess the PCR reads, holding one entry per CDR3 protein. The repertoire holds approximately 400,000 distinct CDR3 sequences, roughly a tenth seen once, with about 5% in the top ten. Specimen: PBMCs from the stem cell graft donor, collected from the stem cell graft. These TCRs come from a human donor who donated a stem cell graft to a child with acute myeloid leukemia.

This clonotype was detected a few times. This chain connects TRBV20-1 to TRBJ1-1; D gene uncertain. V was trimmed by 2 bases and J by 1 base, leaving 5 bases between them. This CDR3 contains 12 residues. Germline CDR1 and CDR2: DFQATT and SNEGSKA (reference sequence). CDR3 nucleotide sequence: TGCAGTGCTAGAAAACAGAACACTGAAGCTTTCTTT. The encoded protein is CSARKQNTEAFF.

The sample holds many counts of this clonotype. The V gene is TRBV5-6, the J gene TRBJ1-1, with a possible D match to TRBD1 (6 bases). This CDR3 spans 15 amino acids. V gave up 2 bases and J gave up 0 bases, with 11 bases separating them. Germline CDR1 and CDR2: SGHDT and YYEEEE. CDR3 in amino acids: CASSFIRGMNTEAFF. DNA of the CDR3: TGTGCCAGCAGCTTTATCAGGGGAATGAACACTGAAGCTTTCTTT.

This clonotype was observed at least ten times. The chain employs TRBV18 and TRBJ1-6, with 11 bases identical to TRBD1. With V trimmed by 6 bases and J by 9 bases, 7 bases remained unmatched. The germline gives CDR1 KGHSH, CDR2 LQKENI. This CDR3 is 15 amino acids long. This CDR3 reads CASSPGQGAVSPLHF. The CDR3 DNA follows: TGTGCCAGCTCCCCCGGACAGGGGGCGGTTTCACCCCTCCACTTT.

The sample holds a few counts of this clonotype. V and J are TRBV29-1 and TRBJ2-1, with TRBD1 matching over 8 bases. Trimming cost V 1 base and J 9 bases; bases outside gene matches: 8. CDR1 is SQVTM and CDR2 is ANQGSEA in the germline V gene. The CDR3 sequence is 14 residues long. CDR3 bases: TGCAGCGTTGAAGCGGCCCGGACAGGGCTTGAGCAGTTCTTC. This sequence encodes CSVEAARTGLEQFF.

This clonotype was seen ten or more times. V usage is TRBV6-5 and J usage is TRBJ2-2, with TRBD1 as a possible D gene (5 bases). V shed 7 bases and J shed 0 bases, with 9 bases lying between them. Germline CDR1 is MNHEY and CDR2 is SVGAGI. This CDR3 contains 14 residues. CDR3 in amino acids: CASTQGTNTGELFF. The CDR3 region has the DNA TGTGCCAGCACCCAGGGTACGAACACCGGGGAGCTGTTTTTT.

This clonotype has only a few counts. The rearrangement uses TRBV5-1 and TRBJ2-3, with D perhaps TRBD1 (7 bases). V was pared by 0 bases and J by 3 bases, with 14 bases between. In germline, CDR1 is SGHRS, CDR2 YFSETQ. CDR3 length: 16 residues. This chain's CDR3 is CASSLAGDSRTDTQYF. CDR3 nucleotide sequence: TGCGCCAGCAGCTTGGCGGGGGACAGCCGTACAGATACGCAGTATTTT. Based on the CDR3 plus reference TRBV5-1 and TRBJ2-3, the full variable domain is KAGVTQTPRYLIKTRGQQVTLSCSPISGHRSVSWYQQTPGQGLQFLFEYFSETQRNKGNFPGRFSGRQFSNSRSEMNVSTLELGDSALYLCASSLAGDSRTDTQYFGPGTRLTVL.

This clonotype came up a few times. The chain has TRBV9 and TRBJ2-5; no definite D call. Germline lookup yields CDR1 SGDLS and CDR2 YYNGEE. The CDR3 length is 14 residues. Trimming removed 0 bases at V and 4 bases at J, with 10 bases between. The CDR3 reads CASSVATHGETQYF. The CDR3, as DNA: TGTGCCAGCAGCGTAGCTACCCACGGAGAGACCCAGTACTTC. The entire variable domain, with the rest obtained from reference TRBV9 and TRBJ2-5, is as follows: DSGVTQTPKHLITATGQRVTLRCSPRSGDLSVYWYQQSLDQGLQFLIQYYNGEERAKGNILERFSAQQFPDLHSELNLSSLELGDSALYFCASSVATHGETQYFGPGTRLLVL.

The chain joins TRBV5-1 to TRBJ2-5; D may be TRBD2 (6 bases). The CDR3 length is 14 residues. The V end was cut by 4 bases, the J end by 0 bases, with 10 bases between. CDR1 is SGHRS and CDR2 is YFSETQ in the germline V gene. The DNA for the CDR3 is TGCGCCAGCAGCCGCGGGACGTACCAAGAGACCCAGTACTTC. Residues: CASSRGTYQETQYF.

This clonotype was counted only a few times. CDR3 amino acids: CASSFLDLETQYF. The CDR3 nucleotides read TGTGCCAGCAGTTTTTTGGACTTAGAGACCCAGTACTTC. The chain links TRBV12-3 or TRBV12-4 to TRBJ2-5; possibly TRBD2 for D (5 bases). V gave up 3 bases and J gave up 4 bases, with 9 bases separating them. CDR3 length equals 13 residues.

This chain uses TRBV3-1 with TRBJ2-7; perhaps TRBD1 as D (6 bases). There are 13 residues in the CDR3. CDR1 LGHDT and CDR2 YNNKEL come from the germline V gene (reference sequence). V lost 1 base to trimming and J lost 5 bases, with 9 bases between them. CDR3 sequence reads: CASSQGQADEQYV. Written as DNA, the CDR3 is TGTGCCAGCAGCCAAGGACAGGCTGACGAGCAGTACGTC.